These 9 T cell receptor beta chains were sequenced from one sample in a study of cytomegalovirus exposure and HLA in healthy donors. With 60 Vbeta and 13 Jbeta primers, the PCR was carried out. Generated by immunoSEQ multiplex PCR, the TCRdb table keeps only in-frame clones and is missing some. The sample lists some 96,000 clones, roughly 76% occurring once. Sequenced input: PBMCs. Receptor source: a woman aged 60 to 75 in good health and CMV-seropositive.

This sequence joins TRBV7-9 and TRBJ2-7; maybe TRBD1 (5 bases). The V gene lost 2 bases and the J gene lost 6 bases, with 11 bases spanning the gap. Germline assignment: CDR1 SEHNR and CDR2 FQNEAQ (reference sequence). This CDR3 is 13 amino acids long. DNA of the CDR3: TGTGCCAGCAGCTTAACAGGATTGAGCGAGCAGTACTTC. Encoded protein: CASSLTGLSEQYF.

V and J are TRBV18 and TRBJ2-7; a weak D match, TRBD1 (5 bases). Trimming pared 6 bases from V and 2 bases from J, leaving 14 bases between. Germline V gene sequence: CDR1 KGHSH, CDR2 LQKENI. The CDR3 length is 14 residues. The CDR3 loop is CASSRDSTAYEQYF. The DNA of the CDR3 is TGTGCCAGCTCTCGCGACAGCACTGCCTACGAGCAGTACTTC.

The gene calls are TRBV11-2 and TRBJ1-5; D perhaps matches TRBD1 (5 bases). This CDR3 has 15 amino acids. V gave up 4 bases and J gave up 0 bases, with 10 bases separating them. Per the germline V gene, CDR1 is SGHAT and CDR2 is FQNNGV. The CDR3 spells CASSSTGYSNQPQHF. The CDR3 DNA reads TGTGCCAGCAGCTCTACAGGTTATAGCAATCAGCCCCAGCATTTT.

The rearrangement links TRBV19 to TRBJ2-7, with 8 bases fitting TRBD2. CDR1 and CDR2 (germline): LNHDA, SQIVND (reference sequence). V dropped 5 bases and J dropped 3; count of bases not matched to a gene: 6. CDR3 length: 14 amino acids. CDR3 sequence: CASSFPGGVYEQYF. The CDR3 DNA reads TGTGCCAGTAGTTTCCCGGGGGGGGTCTACGAGCAGTACTTC.

In its sample, this clone was seen a few times. The J gene is TRBJ1-1, the V gene TRBV7-2, with D possibly matching TRBD1 (6 bases). Per germline, CDR1 SGHTA and CDR2 FQGNSA. The CDR3 contains 14 residues. V lost 2 bases to trimming and J lost 8 bases, with 15 bases between them. The CDR3 DNA sequence: TGTGCCAGCAGCTTATCGACAGGCCGAAGCGAAGCTTTCTTT. Protein: CASSLSTGRSEAFF.

This clone turned up a few times. The chain recombines TRBV7-3 with TRBJ2-3; maybe TRBD1 (6 bases). The V gene's germline CDR1 is SGHTA and CDR2 FQGTGA. V dropped 4 bases and J dropped 2 bases, with 10 bases sitting between them. The CDR3 loop spans 14 amino acids. CDR3 sequence: CASSSGTPTDTQYF. The DNA for the CDR3 is TGTGCCAGCAGCTCCGGGACACCCACAGATACGCAGTATTTT.

This clone was detected only a few times. J is TRBJ2-1 and V is TRBV7-6; D perhaps matches TRBD1 (6 bases). Germline V gene sequence: CDR1 SGHVS, CDR2 FNYEAQ. V was shortened by 8 bases and J by 7 bases, with 12 bases between the two germline ends. This CDR3 region has 12 residues. CDR3 amino acids: CASATRGNEQFF. The CDR3 DNA reads TGTGCCAGCGCAACTAGGGGGAATGAGCAGTTCTTC. The variable domain in full, completed from reference TRBV7-6 and TRBJ2-1, reads GAGVSQSPRYKVTKRGQDVALRCDPISGHVSLYWYRQALGQGPEFLTYFNYEAQQDKSGLPNDRFSAERPEGSISTLTIQRTEQRDSAMYRCASATRGNEQFFGPGTRLTVL.

The chain couples TRBV5-1 to TRBJ2-3, with TRBD2 matching 8 bases. CDR1 is SGHRS and CDR2 is YFSETQ in the germline V gene. V was clipped by 3 bases and J by 0 bases; unmatched bases: 3. This CDR3 region has 15 residues. This CDR3 reads CASSSTSGSTDTQYF. The CDR3 nucleotides read TGCGCCAGCAGCTCTACTAGCGGAAGCACAGATACGCAGTATTTT.

This clone was seen a handful of times. The chain couples TRBV5-1 to TRBJ1-1, with 8 bases fitting TRBD1. The CDR3 has 13 amino acids. Looked up from germline, CDR1 is SGHRS and CDR2 is YFSETQ. V shed 7 bases, J shed 2 bases, and the junction held 4 bases outside the gene matches. CDR3 residues: CASRDRGNTEAFF. CDR3 in DNA: TGCGCCAGCCGAGACAGGGGAAACACTGAAGCTTTCTTT.